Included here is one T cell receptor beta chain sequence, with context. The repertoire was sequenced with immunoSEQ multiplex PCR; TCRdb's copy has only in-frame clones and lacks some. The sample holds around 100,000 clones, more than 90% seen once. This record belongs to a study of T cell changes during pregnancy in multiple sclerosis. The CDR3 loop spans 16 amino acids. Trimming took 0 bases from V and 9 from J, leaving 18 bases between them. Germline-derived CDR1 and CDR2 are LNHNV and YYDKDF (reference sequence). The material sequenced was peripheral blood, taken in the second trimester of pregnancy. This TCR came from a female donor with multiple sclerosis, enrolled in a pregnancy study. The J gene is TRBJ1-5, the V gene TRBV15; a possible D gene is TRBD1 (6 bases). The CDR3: CATSRDTGGRILPQHF. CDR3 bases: TGTGCCACCAGCAGAGATACCGGGGGGCGGATTCTGCCCCAGCATTTT.